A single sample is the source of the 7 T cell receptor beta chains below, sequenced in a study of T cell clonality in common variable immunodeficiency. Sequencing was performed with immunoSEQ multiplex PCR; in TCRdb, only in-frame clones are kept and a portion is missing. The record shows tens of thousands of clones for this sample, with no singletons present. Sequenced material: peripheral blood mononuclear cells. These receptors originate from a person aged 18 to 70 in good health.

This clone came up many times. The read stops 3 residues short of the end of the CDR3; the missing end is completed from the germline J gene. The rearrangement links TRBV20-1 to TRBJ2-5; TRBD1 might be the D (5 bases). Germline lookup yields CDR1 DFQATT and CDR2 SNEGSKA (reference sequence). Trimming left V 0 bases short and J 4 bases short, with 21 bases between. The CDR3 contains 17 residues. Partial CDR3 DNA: TGCAGTGCTAGAGAGGGGCCCCACTGGGTTGCACGAGAGACC. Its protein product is CSAREGPHWVARET. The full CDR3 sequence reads CSAREGPHWVARETQYF.

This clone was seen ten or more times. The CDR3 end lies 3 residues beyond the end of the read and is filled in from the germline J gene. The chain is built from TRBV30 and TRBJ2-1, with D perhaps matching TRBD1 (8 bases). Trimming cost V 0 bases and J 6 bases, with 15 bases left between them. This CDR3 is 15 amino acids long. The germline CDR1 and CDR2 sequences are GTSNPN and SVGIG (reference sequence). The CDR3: CAWSVQGGGVNEQFF. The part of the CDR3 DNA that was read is TGTGCCTGGAGTGTACAGGGGGGAGGGGTCAATGAG. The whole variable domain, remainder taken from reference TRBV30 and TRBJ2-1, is SQTIHQWPATLVQPVGSPLSLECTVEGTSNPNLYWYRQAAGRGLQLLFYSVGIGQISSEVPQNLSASRPQDRQFILSSKKLLLSDSGFYLCAWSVQGGGVNEQFFGPGTRLTVL.

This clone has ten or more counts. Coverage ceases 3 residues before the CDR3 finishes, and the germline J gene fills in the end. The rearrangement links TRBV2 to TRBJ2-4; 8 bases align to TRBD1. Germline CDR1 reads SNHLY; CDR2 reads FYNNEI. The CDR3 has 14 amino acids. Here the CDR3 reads CALGQGSPKNIQYF. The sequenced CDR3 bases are TGTGCTCTTGGACAGGGATCACCCAAAAACATT. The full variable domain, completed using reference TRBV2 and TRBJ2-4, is EPEVTQTPSHQVTQMGQEVILRCVPISNHLYFYWYRQILGQKVEFLVSFYNNEISEKSEIFDDQFSVERPDGSNFTLKIRSTKLEDSAMYFCALGQGSPKNIQYFGAGTRLSVL.

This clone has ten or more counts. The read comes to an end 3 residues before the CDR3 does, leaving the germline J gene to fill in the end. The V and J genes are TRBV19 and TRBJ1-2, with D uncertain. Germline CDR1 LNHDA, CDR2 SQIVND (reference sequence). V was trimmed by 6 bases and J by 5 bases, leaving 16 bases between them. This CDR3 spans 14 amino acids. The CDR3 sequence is CASSPTAGYYGYTF. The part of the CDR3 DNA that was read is TGTGCCAGTAGCCCTACCGCGGGGTATTATGGC.

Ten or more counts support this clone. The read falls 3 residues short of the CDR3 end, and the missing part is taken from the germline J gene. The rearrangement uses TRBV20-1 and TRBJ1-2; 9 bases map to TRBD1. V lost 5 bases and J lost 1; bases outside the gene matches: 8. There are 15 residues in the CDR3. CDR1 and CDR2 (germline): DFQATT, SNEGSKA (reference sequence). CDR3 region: CSAPHRDRVNYGYTF. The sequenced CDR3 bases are TGCAGTGCTCCTCACCGGGACAGGGTTAACTATGGC.

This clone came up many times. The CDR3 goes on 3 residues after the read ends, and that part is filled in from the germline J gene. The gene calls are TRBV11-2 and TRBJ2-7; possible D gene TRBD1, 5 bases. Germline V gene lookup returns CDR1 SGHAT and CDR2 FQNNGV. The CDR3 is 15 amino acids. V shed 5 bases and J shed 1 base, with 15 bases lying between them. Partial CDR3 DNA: TGTGCCAGCAGCCTCGACAGAACCCAATCCTACGAG. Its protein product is CASSLDRTQSYE. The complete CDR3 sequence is CASSLDRTQSYEQYF.

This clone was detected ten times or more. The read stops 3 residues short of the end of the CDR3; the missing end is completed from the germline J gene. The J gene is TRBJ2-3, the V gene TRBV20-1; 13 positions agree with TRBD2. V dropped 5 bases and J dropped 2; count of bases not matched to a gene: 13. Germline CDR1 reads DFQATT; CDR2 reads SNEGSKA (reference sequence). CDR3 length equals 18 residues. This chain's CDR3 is CSAFPFPGTSGATDTQYF. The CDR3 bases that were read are TGCAGTGCTTTCCCTTTCCCCGGGACTAGCGGGGCCACAGATACG.